These T cell receptor beta chains were read from a single sample in a study of breast tumors, draining lymph nodes, adjacent tissues. TCRdb passed the multiplex PCR reads through MiXCR, listing each CDR3 protein once. The top ten clones hold 4% to 5.5% of a sample with over 150,000 distinct CDR3 sequences, approximately 33% of them seen once. Sequencing was performed on axillary lymph node tissue. The receptors shown here come from a female donor with breast cancer. Some clones in this sample may be carry-over from other donors' samples. Each CDR3 is given without its conserved first and last residue. A D gene is named only where the DNA matches it firmly.

D: TRBD1; V: TRBV5-1; CDR3: ASSPGTGSETQY
D: TRBD1; V: TRBV6-5; CDR3: ASSPRGGRVFSPLH
D: TRBD2; V: TRBV20-1; CDR3: SARVASGSVLQDTQY
D: TRBD2; V: TRBV14; CDR3: ASSQIAGANNGELF
D: -; V: TRBV9; CDR3: ASNYNGRDTDTQY
D: TRBD1; V: TRBV7-6; CDR3: ASSVSGQNNEKLF
D: TRBD1; V: TRBV3-1; CDR3: ASSLEGANTEAF
D: TRBD1; V: TRBV9; CDR3: ASSTRTGGNEQY
D: -; V: TRBV6-1; CDR3: ASSPRGRGGSGSYNEQF
D: TRBD1; V: TRBV2; CDR3: ASSGQGRRMDYAYGNTIY
D: TRBD1; V: TRBV15; CDR3: ATGEGQGYGYT
D: -; V: TRBV7-2; CDR3: ASSLLGSGVKEQY
D: -; V: TRBV20-1; CDR3: SAAGVLAKNIQY
D: -; V: TRBV10-1; CDR3: ASSDGTVEETQY
D: TRBD1; V: TRBV28; CDR3: ASSLTGSSYERY